The 6 T cell receptor beta chains listed next were all sequenced from one sample in a study of tumor-infiltrating lymphocytes in oesophageal squamous cell carcinoma. TCRdb used MiXCR to reprocess the PCR reads, holding one entry per CDR3 protein. Found here are about 12,000 distinct CDR3 sequences, around 49% of them singletons; the top ten hold roughly 30%. The sequenced sample was esophageal tumor tissue. The receptors originated from a female donor with esophageal squamous cell carcinoma.

Of note for this clonotype: One end of the junction is discordant with germline, which a read error may explain. The chain couples TRBV7-9 to TRBJ1-6; weak D call: TRBD1 (6 bases). From germline, CDR1 is SEHNR and CDR2 FQNEAQ (reference sequence). CDR3 length equals 16 residues. CDR3 residues: CASSLQGLKAKNIQYF. In DNA form, the CDR3 reads TGTGCCAGCAGTCTACAGGGACTGAAAGCCAAAAACATTCAGTACTTT.

This chain links TRBV7-2 with TRBJ2-3; D is unclear. Near its end, the DNA agrees better with TRBJ2-7, so the J call may be wrong. Germline V gives CDR1 SGHTA, CDR2 FQGNSA. The CDR3 is 12 residues long. The DNA of the CDR3 is TGTGCCAGCAGCTTAGCTCGCAATGAGCAGTACTTC. Its translation is CASSLARNEQYF.

The chain recombines TRBV20-1 with TRBJ2-3, with 14 bases that match TRBD2. The better agreement between TRBJ2-1 and the DNA end casts doubt on the J call. The CDR3 runs to 13 residues. Germline V gives CDR1 DFQATT, CDR2 SNEGSKA (reference sequence). The CDR3 loop reads CSAGTSGSYEQFF. CDR3 bases: TGCAGTGCCGGGACTAGCGGGAGTTATGAGCAGTTCTTC.

This clonotype was counted at least ten times. The V and J genes are TRBV10-3 and TRBJ2-1; the match to TRBD2 covers 15 bases. The length of the CDR3 is 16 residues. Losses at the gene ends were 4 bases for V and 8 bases for J; bases not matched to a gene: 6. Germline CDR1 reads ENHRY; CDR2 reads SYGVKD. The CDR3 coding sequence is TGTGCCATCAGTGGGACTAGCGGGGGGGCCATGGATGAGCAGTTCTTC. Amino acid sequence: CAISGTSGGAMDEQFF.

J is TRBJ1-1 and V is TRBV7-8; D call uncertain. Germline loops: CDR1 SGHVS, CDR2 FQNEAQ. This CDR3 has 13 residues. The V and J ends lost 1 base and 7 bases respectively, with 10 bases between them. CDR3 sequence reads: CASSLVGWGEAFF. DNA for the CDR3: TGTGCCAGCAGCTTAGTTGGCTGGGGTGAAGCTTTCTTT.

This clonotype showed up many times. This chain uses TRBV18 with TRBJ1-4; tentatively, D is TRBD1 (6 bases). There are 17 residues in the CDR3. Germline CDR1 is KGHSH and CDR2 is LQKENI. The V and J ends lost 3 bases and 1 base respectively, with 15 bases between them. The CDR3 coding sequence is TGTGCCAGCTCACCGGACAGACAACGGGGAACTAATGAAAAACTGTTTTTT. This sequence encodes CASSPDRQRGTNEKLFF.